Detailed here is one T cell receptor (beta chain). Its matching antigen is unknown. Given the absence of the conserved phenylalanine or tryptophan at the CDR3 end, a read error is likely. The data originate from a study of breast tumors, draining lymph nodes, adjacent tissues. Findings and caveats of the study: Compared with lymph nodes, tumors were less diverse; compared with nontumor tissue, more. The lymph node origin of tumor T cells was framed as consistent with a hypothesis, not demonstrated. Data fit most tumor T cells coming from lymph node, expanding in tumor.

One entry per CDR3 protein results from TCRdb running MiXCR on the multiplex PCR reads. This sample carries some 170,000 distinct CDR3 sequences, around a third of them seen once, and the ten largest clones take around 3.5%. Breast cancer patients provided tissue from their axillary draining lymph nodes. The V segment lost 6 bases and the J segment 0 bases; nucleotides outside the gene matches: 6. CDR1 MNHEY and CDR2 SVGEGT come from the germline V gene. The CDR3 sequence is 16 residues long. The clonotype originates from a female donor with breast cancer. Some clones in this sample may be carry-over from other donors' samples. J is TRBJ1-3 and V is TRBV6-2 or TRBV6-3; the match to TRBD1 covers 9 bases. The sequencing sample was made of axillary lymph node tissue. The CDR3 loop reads CASSRDRDYSGNTIYY. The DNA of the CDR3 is TGTGCCAGCAGCCGGGACAGGGACTACTCTGGAAACACCATATATTAT.